This is a list of T cell receptor beta chains from one sample in a study of blood T cell repertoires in COVID-19. Repertoires were generated with immunoSEQ multiplex PCR, while TCRdb's copy carries only in-frame clones and drops some. The sample has more than 250,000 clones; approximately 87% are singletons. Input material: peripheral blood. These receptors came from a man between 60 and 70 years old who had recovered from COVID-19. CDR3s include the opening cysteine and the closing phenylalanine or tryptophan. The D gene is left open where the match is weak. The size of a clone is reported for some rows only, either as once, few or many, or as a class for expanded clones.

>TRBJ2-3|TRBV7-2|-|-
TGTGCCAGCAGCCACGCACAGTTCGCTCCAGATACGCAGTATTTT
CASSHAQFAPDTQYF
>TRBJ1-5|TRBV5-5|-|-
TGTGCCAGCAGCTTGGATCCGGGGAGGATTCAGCCCCAGCATTTT
CASSLDPGRIQPQHF
>TRBJ2-4|TRBV19|-|-
TGTGCCAGTAGTATAATTGGCAGGTTGGGAAACATTCAGTACTTC
CASSIIGRLGNIQYF
>TRBJ1-5|TRBV18|few|-
TGTGCCAGCTCACCATATGAGCTTCTGACAGCGAATCAGCCCCAGCATTTT
CASSPYELLTANQPQHF
>TRBJ1-1|TRBV3-1/TRBV3-2|once|TRBD1
TGTGCCAGCAGCCAAGATACAGGGGTTTCACCTGCTTTCTTT
CASSQDTGVSPAFF
>TRBJ1-2|TRBV28|-|TRBD1
TGTGCCAGCAGTTTGCGGGGACAGGGGGCTAACTATGGCTACACCTTC
CASSLRGQGANYGYTF
>TRBJ1-2|TRBV4-2|-|-
TGTGCCAGCAGCCAAGAGGGAGGGAGTGACTATGGCTACACCTTC
CASSQEGGSDYGYTF
>TRBJ2-5|TRBV5-6|-|-
TGTGCCAGCAGCCCCCGGGTCGCTATGACGGAGACCCAGTACTTC
CASSPRVAMTETQYF
>TRBJ1-1|TRBV4-1|-|TRBD1
TGCGCCAGCAGCCAAATCAAGGGGGCGCGGACTGAAGCTTTCTTT
CASSQIKGARTEAFF
>TRBJ1-5|TRBV2|few|-
TGTGCCAGCAGTGAACTCGTCACCGGTGGGCCCCAGCATTTT
CASSELVTGGPQHF
>TRBJ1-2|TRBV2|-|-
TGTGCCAGCAGTGTGGAGCGGGGACTCTATGGCTACACCTTC
CASSVERGLYGYTF
>TRBJ1-6|TRBV7-2|-|TRBD1
TGTGCCAGCAGCCAACCATGGGACAGGGATAATTCACCCCTCCACTTT
CASSQPWDRDNSPLHF
>TRBJ2-5|TRBV7-2|-|-
TGTGCCAGCAGCTTAGGCACTAGCTTTGGCCAAGAGACCCAGTACTTC
CASSLGTSFGQETQYF
>TRBJ2-1|TRBV7-3|-|TRBD1
TGTGCCAGCAGCTTTGGGGACAGCAATGAGCAGTTCTTC
CASSFGDSNEQFF